This passage covers 12 T cell receptor beta chains from one sample sequenced in a study of vaccination effects on CD4 cells after COVID-19. Generated by immunoSEQ multiplex PCR, the TCRdb table keeps only in-frame clones and is missing some. This sample has about 54,000 clones, with around 85% found just once. Their antigen targets remain unknown. Prior to sequencing, the ViraFEST assay stimulated PBMC with viral peptide pools, which expanded the antigen-specific CD4+ T cells. The culture ran for 10 days, and then CD4+ T cells were isolated. Sequences were derived from CD4+ T cells from PBMCs cultured with HCoV-229E spike peptides, sampled before COVID-19 vaccination. Source of these receptors: a human donor who received a COVID-19 vaccine.

V usage is TRBV19 and J usage is TRBJ1-1; D possibly corresponds to TRBD1 (6 bases). Looked up from germline, CDR1 is LNHDA and CDR2 is SQIVND (reference sequence). Trimming left V 5 bases short and J 4 bases short, with 14 bases between. The CDR3 contains 14 residues. CDR3 protein: CASSPRGGSTEAFF. The CDR3 DNA follows: TGTGCCAGTAGTCCACGAGGGGGGAGCACTGAAGCTTTCTTT.

Here the CDR3 DNA reads TGCGCCAGCAGCCCGGATACGGCGGGGCTAGGCTACACCTTC. Protein sequence: CASSPDTAGLGYTF. The chain has TRBV5-1 and TRBJ1-2, with D possibly being TRBD1 (5 bases). Germline CDR1 reads SGHRS; CDR2 reads YFSETQ. V lost 4 bases and J lost 8, with 18 bases in between. The CDR3 sequence is 14 residues long.

The chain has TRBV5-1 and TRBJ2-3, with D possibly TRBD2 on 6 matching bases. CDR1 is SGHRS and CDR2 is YFSETQ in the germline V gene. Trimming pared 0 bases from V and 2 bases from J, leaving 7 bases between. The CDR3 is 14 residues long. The CDR3 DNA reads TGCGCCAGCAGCTTGGGACTAGACACAGATACGCAGTATTTT. This encodes CASSLGLDTDTQYF.

This clone was counted once. V gene TRBV7-2 combines with J gene TRBJ2-4; no clear D gene. Trimming stripped 3 bases from V and 7 bases from J, with 16 bases between. From germline, CDR1 is SGHTA and CDR2 FQGNSA. The CDR3 runs 15 residues. The CDR3 protein is CASSFPRSLGNIQYF. The CDR3 DNA follows: TGTGCCAGCAGCTTCCCCCGCTCGTTGGGGAACATTCAGTACTTC.

This sequence joins TRBV4-1 and TRBJ1-1; 9 positions match TRBD1. The ends lost 4 bases at V and 5 bases at J; junction bases unmatched: 11. Germline lookup yields CDR1 MGHRA and CDR2 YSYEKL. The CDR3 has 16 residues. The CDR3 region has the DNA TGCGCCAGCAGCCCCTTGGGACAGGGTAGGGGAACTGAAGCTTTCTTT. The encoded protein is CASSPLGQGRGTEAFF.

The gene calls are TRBV5-1 and TRBJ2-7; possibly TRBD2 for D (6 bases). Germline V gives CDR1 SGHRS, CDR2 YFSETQ. The V end was cut by 4 bases, the J end by 3 bases, with 14 bases between. The CDR3 length is 14 residues. The CDR3, as DNA: TGCGCCAGCAGCCGGGACCTGGGGGGCTACGAGCAGTACGTC. It codes for CASSRDLGGYEQYV.

The chain is built from TRBV30 and TRBJ1-4; D may be TRBD1 (6 bases). The CDR3 totals 11 residues. CDR1 and CDR2 (germline): GTSNPN, SVGIG (reference sequence). The germline V and J ends were trimmed by 2 bases and 16 bases, with 14 bases remaining between them. This CDR3 is CAWSKGGIQFF. CDR3 DNA: TGTGCCTGGAGTAAAGGGGGGATTCAGTTTTTT. Full variable domain (rest looked up from reference TRBV30 and TRBJ1-4): SQTIHQWPATLVQPVGSPLSLECTVEGTSNPNLYWYRQAAGRGLQLLFYSVGIGQISSEVPQNLSASRPQDRQFILSSKKLLLSDSGFYLCAWSKGGIQFFGSGTQLSVL.

The chain uses TRBV6-6 and TRBJ1-1; TRBD1 matches at 10 bases. The CDR3 loop spans 16 amino acids. Germline-derived CDR1 and CDR2 are MNHNY and SVGAGI (reference sequence). The ends lost 6 bases at V and 2 bases at J; junction bases unmatched: 9. CDR3 coding DNA: TGTGCCAGCAGAGCCGGGACAGGGGTTACCAACACTGAAGCTTTCTTT. Its translation: CASRAGTGVTNTEAFF.

This chain links TRBV19 with TRBJ1-2; possible D gene TRBD1, 5 bases. Trimming pared 4 bases from V and 0 bases from J, leaving 9 bases between. The CDR3 is made up of 14 amino acids. Germline CDR1 reads LNHDA; CDR2 reads SQIVND (reference sequence). CDR3 nucleotide sequence: TGTGCCAGTAGTAGGGGACCTTCTAACTATGGCTACACCTTC. Translation gives CASSRGPSNYGYTF. The variable domain in full, with the rest retrieved from reference TRBV19 and TRBJ1-2, is DGGITQSPKYLFRKEGQNVTLSCEQNLNHDAMYWYRQDPGQGLRLIYYSQIVNDFQKGDIAEGYSVSREKKESFPLTVTSAQKNPTAFYLCASSRGPSNYGYTFGSGTRLTVV.

The chain carries TRBV19 and TRBJ1-5; D uncertain. CDR1 is LNHDA, CDR2 SQIVND, per germline (reference sequence). This CDR3 comprises 15 residues. V lost 3 bases to trimming and J lost 0 bases, with 9 bases between them. The CDR3 nucleotides read TGTGCCAGTAGTATTAGACAATATAGCAATCAGCCCCAGCATTTT. Amino acids: CASSIRQYSNQPQHF.

The chain employs TRBV5-4 and TRBJ1-1; tentatively, D is TRBD1 (5 bases). The germline V and J ends were trimmed by 0 bases and 0 bases, with 9 bases remaining between them. Germline V gene sequence: CDR1 SGHNT, CDR2 YYREEE (reference sequence). This CDR3 contains 15 residues. The DNA for the CDR3 is TGTGCCAGCAGCTTGGTTCAGGGAATGAACACTGAAGCTTTCTTT. Its protein is CASSLVQGMNTEAFF. Full variable domain (rest looked up from reference TRBV5-4 and TRBJ1-1): ETGVTQSPTHLIKTRGQQVTLRCSSQSGHNTVSWYQQALGQGPQFIFQYYREEENGRGNFPPRFSGLQFPNYSSELNVNALELDDSALYLCASSLVQGMNTEAFFGQGTRLTVV.

The chain employs TRBV7-3 and TRBJ2-3; D may match TRBD1 or TRBD2 (5 bases each). CDR1 SGHTA and CDR2 FQGTGA come from the germline V gene. The CDR3 runs 15 residues. V gave up 2 bases and J gave up 2 bases, with 11 bases separating them. The CDR3 here is CASSLGTGPTDTQYF. In DNA, the CDR3 is TGTGCCAGCAGCTTAGGGACCGGACCCACAGATACGCAGTATTTT.